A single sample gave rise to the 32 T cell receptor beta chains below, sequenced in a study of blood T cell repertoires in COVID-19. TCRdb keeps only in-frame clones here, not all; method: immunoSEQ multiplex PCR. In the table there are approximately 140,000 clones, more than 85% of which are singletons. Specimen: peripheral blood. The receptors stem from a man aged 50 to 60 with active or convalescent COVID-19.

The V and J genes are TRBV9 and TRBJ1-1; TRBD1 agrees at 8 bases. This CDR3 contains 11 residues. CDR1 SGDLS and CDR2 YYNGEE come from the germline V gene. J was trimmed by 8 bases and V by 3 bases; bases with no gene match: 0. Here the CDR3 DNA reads TGTGCCAGCAGCGGGACAGGGGAAGCTTTCTTT. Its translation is CASSGTGEAFF. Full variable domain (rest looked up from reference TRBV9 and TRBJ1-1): DSGVTQTPKHLITATGQRVTLRCSPRSGDLSVYWYQQSLDQGLQFLIQYYNGEERAKGNILERFSAQQFPDLHSELNLSSLELGDSALYFCASSGTGEAFFGQGTRLTVV.

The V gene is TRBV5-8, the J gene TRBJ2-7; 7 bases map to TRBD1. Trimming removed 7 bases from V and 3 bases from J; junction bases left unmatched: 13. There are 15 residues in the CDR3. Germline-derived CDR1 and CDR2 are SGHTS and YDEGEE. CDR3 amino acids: CASAPQPGQHYEQYF. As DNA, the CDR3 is TGTGCCAGCGCGCCCCAACCGGGACAGCACTACGAGCAGTACTTC.

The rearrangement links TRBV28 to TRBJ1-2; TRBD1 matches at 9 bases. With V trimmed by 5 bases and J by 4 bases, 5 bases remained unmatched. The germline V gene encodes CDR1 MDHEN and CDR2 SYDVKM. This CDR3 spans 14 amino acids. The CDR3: CASSTGQGVYGYTF. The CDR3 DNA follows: TGTGCCAGCAGTACGGGACAGGGAGTCTATGGCTACACCTTC.

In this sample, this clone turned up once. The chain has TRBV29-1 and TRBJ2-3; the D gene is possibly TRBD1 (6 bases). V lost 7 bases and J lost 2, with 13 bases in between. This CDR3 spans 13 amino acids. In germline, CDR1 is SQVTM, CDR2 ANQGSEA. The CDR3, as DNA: TGCAGCGCTCCCCAGGGGCTCACAGATACGCAGTATTTT. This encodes CSAPQGLTDTQYF.

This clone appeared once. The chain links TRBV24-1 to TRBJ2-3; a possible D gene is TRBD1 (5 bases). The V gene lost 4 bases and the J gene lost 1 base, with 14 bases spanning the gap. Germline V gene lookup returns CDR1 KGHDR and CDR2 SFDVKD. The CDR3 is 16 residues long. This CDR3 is CATSDSWGAGTDTQYF. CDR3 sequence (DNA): TGTGCCACCAGTGACAGCTGGGGCGCAGGCACAGATACGCAGTATTTT.

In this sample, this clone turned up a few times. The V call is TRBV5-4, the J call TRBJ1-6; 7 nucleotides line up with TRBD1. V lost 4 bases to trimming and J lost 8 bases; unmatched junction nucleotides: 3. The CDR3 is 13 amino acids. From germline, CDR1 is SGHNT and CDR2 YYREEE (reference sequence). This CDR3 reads CASSRTGDSPLHF. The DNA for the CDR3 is TGTGCCAGCAGCCGGACAGGAGATTCACCCCTCCACTTT.

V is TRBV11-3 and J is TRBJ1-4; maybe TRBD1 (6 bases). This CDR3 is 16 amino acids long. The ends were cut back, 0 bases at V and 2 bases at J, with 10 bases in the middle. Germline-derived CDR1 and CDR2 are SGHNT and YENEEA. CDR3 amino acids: CASSLDPGATNEKLFF. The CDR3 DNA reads TGTGCCAGCAGCTTAGACCCAGGGGCCACTAATGAAAAACTGTTTTTT.

In nucleotides, the CDR3 is TGCAGCGGTAAACTAGCGGCCGGGAACACCGGGGAGCTGTTTTTT. Protein sequence: CSGKLAAGNTGELFF. The chain employs TRBV29-1 and TRBJ2-2; 8 positions match TRBD2. CDR1 and CDR2 (germline): SQVTM, ANQGSEA. The J segment lost 1 base and the V segment lost 7 bases, leaving 8 bases of the junction unmatched. CDR3 length equals 15 residues.

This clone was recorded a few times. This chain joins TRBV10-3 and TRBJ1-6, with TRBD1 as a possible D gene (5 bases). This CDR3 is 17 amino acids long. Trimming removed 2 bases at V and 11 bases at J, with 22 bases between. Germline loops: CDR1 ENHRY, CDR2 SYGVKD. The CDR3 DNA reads TGTGCCATCAGTGAGGGGGCAGCAGCCTCCTCCTCGGCACCCCTCCACTTT. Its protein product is CAISEGAAASSSAPLHF.

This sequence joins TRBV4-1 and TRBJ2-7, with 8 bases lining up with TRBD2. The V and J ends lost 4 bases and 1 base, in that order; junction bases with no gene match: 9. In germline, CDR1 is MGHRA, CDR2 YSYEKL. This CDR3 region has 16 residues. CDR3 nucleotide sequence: TGCGCCAGCAGCCGAGGGATGAGCGGGGGATCCTACGAGCAGTACTTC. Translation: CASSRGMSGGSYEQYF.

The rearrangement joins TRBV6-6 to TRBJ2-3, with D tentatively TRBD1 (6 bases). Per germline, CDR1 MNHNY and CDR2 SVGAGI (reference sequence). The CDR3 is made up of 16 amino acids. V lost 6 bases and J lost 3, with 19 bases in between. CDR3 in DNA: TGTGCCAGCAGCCAGGGGCAGGTGTTTAGAACAGATACGCAGTATTTT. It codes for CASSQGQVFRTDTQYF.

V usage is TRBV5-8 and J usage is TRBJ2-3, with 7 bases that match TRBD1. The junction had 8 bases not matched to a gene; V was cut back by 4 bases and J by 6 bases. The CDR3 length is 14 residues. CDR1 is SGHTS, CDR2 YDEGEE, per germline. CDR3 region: CASSNRQGQDTQYF. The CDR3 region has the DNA TGTGCCAGCAGCAACCGACAGGGACAGGATACGCAGTATTTT.

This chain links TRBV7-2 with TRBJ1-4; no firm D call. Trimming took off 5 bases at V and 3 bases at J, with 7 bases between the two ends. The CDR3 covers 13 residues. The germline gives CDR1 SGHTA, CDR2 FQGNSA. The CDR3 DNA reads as TGTGCCAGCAGCCGCACACCTAATGAAAAACTGTTTTTT. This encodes CASSRTPNEKLFF. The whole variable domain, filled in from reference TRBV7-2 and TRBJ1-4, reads GAGVSQSPSNKVTEKGKDVELRCDPISGHTALYWYRQSLGQGLEFLIYFQGNSAPDKSGLPSDRFSAERTGGSVSTLTIQRTQQEDSAVYLCASSRTPNEKLFFGSGTQLSVL.

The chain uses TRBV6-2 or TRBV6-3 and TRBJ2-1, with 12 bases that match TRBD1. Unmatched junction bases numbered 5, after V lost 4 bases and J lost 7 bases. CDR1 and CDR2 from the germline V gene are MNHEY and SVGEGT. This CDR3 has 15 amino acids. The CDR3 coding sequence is TGTGCCAGCAGTTCCCCGGGACAGGGGGCTAATGAGCAGTTCTTC. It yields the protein CASSSPGQGANEQFF.

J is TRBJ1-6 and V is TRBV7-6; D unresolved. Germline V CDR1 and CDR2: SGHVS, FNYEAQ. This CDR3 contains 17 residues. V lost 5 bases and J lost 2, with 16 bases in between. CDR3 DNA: TGTGCCAGCAGCCCAGTCCCACCGGAGACCTATAATTCACCCCTCCACTTT. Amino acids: CASSPVPPETYNSPLHF.

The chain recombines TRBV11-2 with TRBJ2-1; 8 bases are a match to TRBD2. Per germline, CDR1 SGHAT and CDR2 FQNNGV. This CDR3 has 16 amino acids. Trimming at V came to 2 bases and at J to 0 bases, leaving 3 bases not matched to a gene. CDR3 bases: TGTGCCAGCAGCTTAACGACTAGCGCCTCCTACAATGAGCAGTTCTTC. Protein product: CASSLTTSASYNEQFF.

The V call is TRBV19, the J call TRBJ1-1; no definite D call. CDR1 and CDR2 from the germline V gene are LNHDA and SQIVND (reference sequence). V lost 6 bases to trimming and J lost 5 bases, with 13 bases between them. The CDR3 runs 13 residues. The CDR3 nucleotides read TGTGCCAGTAGCGTAACACATAATACTGAAGCTTTCTTT. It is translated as CASSVTHNTEAFF.

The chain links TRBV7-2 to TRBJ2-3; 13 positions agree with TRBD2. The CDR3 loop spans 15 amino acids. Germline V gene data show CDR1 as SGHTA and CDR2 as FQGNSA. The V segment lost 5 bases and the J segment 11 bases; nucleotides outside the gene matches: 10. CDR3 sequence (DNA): TGTGCCAGCAGCCAACAGGGACTAGCGGGGCTTTTGCAGTATTTT. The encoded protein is CASSQQGLAGLLQYF.

Here the CDR3 reads CASLSGRAVDNEQFF. The CDR3 region has the DNA TGTGCCAGCCTTAGTGGGAGGGCGGTAGACAATGAGCAGTTCTTC. The chain combines TRBV6-6 with TRBJ2-1, with 7 bases lining up with TRBD2. V shed 8 bases, J shed 5 bases, and the junction held 12 bases outside the gene matches. The CDR3 runs 15 residues. The germline V gene encodes CDR1 MNHNY and CDR2 SVGAGI (reference sequence).

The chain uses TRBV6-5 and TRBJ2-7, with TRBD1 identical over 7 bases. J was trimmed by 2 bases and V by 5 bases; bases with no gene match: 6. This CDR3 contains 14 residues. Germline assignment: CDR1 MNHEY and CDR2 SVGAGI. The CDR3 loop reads CASSRDRTTYEQYF. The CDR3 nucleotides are TGTGCCAGCAGTCGGGACAGAACTACCTACGAGCAGTACTTC.

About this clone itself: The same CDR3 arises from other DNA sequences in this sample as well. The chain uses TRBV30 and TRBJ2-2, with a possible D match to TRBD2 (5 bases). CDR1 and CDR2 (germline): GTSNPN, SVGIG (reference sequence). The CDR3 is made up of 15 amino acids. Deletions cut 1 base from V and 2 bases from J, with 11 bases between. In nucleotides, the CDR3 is TGTGCCTGGAGTGGTGATAGCGCCAACACCGGGGAGCTGTTTTTT. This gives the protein CAWSGDSANTGELFF.

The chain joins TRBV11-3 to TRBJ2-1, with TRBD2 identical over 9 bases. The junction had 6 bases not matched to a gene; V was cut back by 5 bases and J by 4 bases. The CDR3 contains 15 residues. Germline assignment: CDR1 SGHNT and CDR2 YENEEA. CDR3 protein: CASSTTTSGYNEQFF. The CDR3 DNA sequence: TGTGCCAGCAGCACCACCACTAGCGGGTACAATGAGCAGTTCTTC.

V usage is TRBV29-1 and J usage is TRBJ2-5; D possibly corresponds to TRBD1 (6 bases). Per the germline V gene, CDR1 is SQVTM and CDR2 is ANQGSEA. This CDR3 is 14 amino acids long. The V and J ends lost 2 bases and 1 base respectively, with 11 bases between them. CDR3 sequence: CSVERQGSQETQYF. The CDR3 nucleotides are TGCAGCGTTGAACGGCAGGGGTCCCAAGAGACCCAGTACTTC.

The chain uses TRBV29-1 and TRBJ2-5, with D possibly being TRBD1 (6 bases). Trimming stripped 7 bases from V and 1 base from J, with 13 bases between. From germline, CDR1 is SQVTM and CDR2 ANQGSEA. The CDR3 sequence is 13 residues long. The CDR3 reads CSASQGPQETQYF. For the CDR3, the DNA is TGCAGCGCCTCACAGGGACCCCAAGAGACCCAGTACTTC.

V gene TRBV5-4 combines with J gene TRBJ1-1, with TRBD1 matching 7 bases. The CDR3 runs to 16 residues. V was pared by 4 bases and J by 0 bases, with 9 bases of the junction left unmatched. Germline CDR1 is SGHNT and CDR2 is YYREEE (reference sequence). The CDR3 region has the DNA TGTGCCAGCAGCCCGACAGGGAGTACGATGAACACTGAAGCTTTCTTT. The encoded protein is CASSPTGSTMNTEAFF.

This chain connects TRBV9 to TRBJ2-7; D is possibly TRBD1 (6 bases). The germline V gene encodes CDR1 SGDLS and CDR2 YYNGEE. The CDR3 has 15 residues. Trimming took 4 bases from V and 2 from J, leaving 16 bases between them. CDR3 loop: CASSPRGHQPYEQYF. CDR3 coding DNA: TGTGCCAGCAGCCCGAGGGGACACCAGCCCTACGAGCAGTACTTC.

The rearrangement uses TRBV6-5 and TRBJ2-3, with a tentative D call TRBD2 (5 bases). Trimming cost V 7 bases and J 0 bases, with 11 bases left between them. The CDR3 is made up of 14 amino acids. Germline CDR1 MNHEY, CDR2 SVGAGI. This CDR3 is CASKTISSTDTQYF. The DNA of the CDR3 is TGTGCCAGCAAGACTATATCTAGCACAGATACGCAGTATTTT.

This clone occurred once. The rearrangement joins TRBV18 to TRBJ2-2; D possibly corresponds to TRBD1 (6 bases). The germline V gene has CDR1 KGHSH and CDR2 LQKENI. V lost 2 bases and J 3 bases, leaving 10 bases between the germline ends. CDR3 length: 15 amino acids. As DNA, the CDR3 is TGTGCCAGCTCACCATCGCCAGGGGACACCGGGGAGCTGTTTTTT. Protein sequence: CASSPSPGDTGELFF.

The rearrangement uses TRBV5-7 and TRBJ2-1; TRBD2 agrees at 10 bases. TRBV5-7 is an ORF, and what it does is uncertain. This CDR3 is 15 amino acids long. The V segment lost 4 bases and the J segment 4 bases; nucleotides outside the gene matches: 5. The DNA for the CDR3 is TGTGCCAGCAGCGGACTAGCGGTTACTTACAATGAGCAGTTCTTC. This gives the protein CASSGLAVTYNEQFF.

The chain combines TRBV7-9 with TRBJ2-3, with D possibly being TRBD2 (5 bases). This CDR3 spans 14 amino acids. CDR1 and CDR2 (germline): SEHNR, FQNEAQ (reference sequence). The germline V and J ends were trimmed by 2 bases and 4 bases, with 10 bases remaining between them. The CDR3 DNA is TGTGCCAGCAGCTTACGTGACTACGCAGATACGCAGTATTTT. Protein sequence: CASSLRDYADTQYF.

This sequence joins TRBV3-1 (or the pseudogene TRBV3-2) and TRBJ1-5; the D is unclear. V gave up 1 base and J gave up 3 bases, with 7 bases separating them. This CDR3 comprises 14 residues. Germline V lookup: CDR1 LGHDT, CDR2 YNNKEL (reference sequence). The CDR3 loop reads CASSQGQFNQPQHF. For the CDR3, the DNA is TGTGCCAGCAGCCAAGGTCAGTTCAATCAGCCCCAGCATTTT.

The CDR3 spells CASSLGTSGDEETQYF. Here the CDR3 DNA reads TGTGCCAGCAGCCTTGGGACTAGCGGTGATGAAGAGACCCAGTACTTC. V and J are TRBV7-2 and TRBJ2-5; 11 nucleotides align to TRBD2. Germline CDR1 and CDR2: SGHTA and FQGNSA. The V gene end was trimmed by 5 bases and the J gene end by 3 bases; junction bases not matched to a gene: 8. This CDR3 is 16 amino acids long.